These T cell receptor beta chains were read from a single sample in a study of blood T cell repertoires in COVID-19. Method: immunoSEQ multiplex PCR; TCRdb's copy keeps in-frame clones and lacks some. The sample shows 100,000 to 150,000 clones, 88% of them seen only once. The sequencing sample was made of peripheral blood. The origin of the receptors is a human donor in a cohort sampled during active COVID-19. CDR3s include the opening cysteine and the closing phenylalanine or tryptophan. Fields, in order: V gene, J gene, clone size, D gene, CDR3 length, CDR3 DNA, CDR3 protein. A D gene is named only where the DNA matches it firmly. Only some rows state a clone size, as once, few, many or a class for expanded clones.

TRBV5-4	TRBJ2-2	NA	TRBD1	15	TGTGCCAGCAGCGGAAGGACAGGGGCCACCGGGGAGCTGTTTTTT	CASSGRTGATGELFF
TRBV27	TRBJ2-1	once	NA	12	TGTGCCAGTAGGGGTTACGGGAATGAGCAGTTCTTC	CASRGYGNEQFF
TRBV5-1	TRBJ2-1	NA	TRBD1	15	TGCGCCAGCAGCTCGGACAGGGGTCCCTACAATGAGCAGTTCTTC	CASSSDRGPYNEQFF
TRBV7-9	TRBJ2-4	NA	NA	13	TGTGCCAGCAGCCCCTCACTATTCCACATTCAGTACTTC	CASSPSLFHIQYF
TRBV6-5	TRBJ2-3	NA	NA	16	TGTGCCAGCAGTTCGTCCACATACAGGGCCCCAGATACGCAGTATTTT	CASSSSTYRAPDTQYF
TRBV25-1	TRBJ2-7	NA	NA	13	TGTGCCAGCAGCGGCCCACTAGCCAACGAGCAGTACTTC	CASSGPLANEQYF
TRBV29-1	TRBJ2-7	NA	TRBD1	13	TGCAGCGCTACGGACAGGGGGCCTAGTGAGCAGTACTTC	CSATDRGPSEQYF
TRBV7-8	TRBJ2-1	NA	TRBD2	16	TGTGCCAGCAGGCAGGGCGCGGGGGGGCGGTACAATGAGCAGTTCTTC	CASRQGAGGRYNEQFF
TRBV27	TRBJ2-3	NA	TRBD1	17	TGTGCCAGCAGTTTCCGTCGACAGGGCGGGTTCACAGATACGCAGTATTTT	CASSFRRQGGFTDTQYF
TRBV6-4	TRBJ2-2	NA	TRBD2	14	TGTGCCAGCCGTAGCGGGAGTTTCACCGGGGAGCTGTTTTTT	CASRSGSFTGELFF
TRBV9	TRBJ1-1	NA	NA	13	TGTGCCAGCAGCGTTGAGGGGAACACTGAAGCTTTCTTT	CASSVEGNTEAFF
TRBV19	TRBJ2-3	once	TRBD1	14	TGTGCCAGCTCCGGGACAGGGTCTCTCAATACGCAGTATTTT	CASSGTGSLNTQYF
TRBV15	TRBJ2-4	NA	NA	19	TGTGCCACCAGCCCCCGCTCCGGGGAGGTGGGACTAGCCAAAAACATTCAGTACTTC	CATSPRSGEVGLAKNIQYF
TRBV18	TRBJ1-2	NA	NA	11	TGTGCCGAGAGAGATAACTATGGCTACACCTTC	CAERDNYGYTF
TRBV2	TRBJ2-3	NA	NA	17	TGTGCCAGCAGTGAAGCAGCCCAAGGGGCGAACACAGATACGCAGTATTTT	CASSEAAQGANTDTQYF
TRBV9	TRBJ1-1	NA	NA	13	TGTGCCAGCAGCCCCAGGGCGTACACTGAAGCTTTCTTT	CASSPRAYTEAFF
TRBV5-6	TRBJ1-2	few	TRBD1	15	TGTGCCAGCAGCCTTGGACAGGGCACTAACTATGGCTACACCTTC	CASSLGQGTNYGYTF
TRBV4-2	TRBJ1-4	NA	NA	14	TGTGCCAGCAGCCAAGAGACAGCTAGGGAAAAACTGTTTTTT	CASSQETAREKLFF
TRBV11-2	TRBJ1-2	NA	NA	12	TGTGCCACCTCGGCGGGCCTCTATGGCTACACCTTC	CATSAGLYGYTF
TRBV24-1	TRBJ1-2	NA	NA	13	TGTGCCACCCCTCCGGCGCCGGGGAATGGCTACACCTTC	CATPPAPGNGYTF
TRBV29-1	TRBJ2-7	NA	NA	13	TGCAGCGTTACAGGGCGAGTCACCTACGAGCAGTACTTC	CSVTGRVTYEQYF
TRBV3-1/TRBV3-2	TRBJ1-1	few	NA	11	TGTGCCAGCAGCTCCGGGACTGAAGCTTTCTTT	CASSSGTEAFF
TRBV20-1	TRBJ1-4	NA	TRBD1	11	TGCAGTGCGATCGGGACAGGGCAACTGTTTTTT	CSAIGTGQLFF
TRBV10-3	TRBJ1-3	NA	NA	16	TGTGCCATCAGTTCCCTGCTCGTCTCGAGGGGAAACACCATATATTTT	CAISSLLVSRGNTIYF
TRBV6-5	TRBJ2-1	NA	NA	13	TGTGCCAGCAGTTTGGGGGCTGGGAATGAGCAGTTCTTC	CASSLGAGNEQFF